These 21 T cell receptor beta chains originate from one sample sequenced in a study of blood T cell repertoires in COVID-19. Clones were read by immunoSEQ multiplex PCR, and TCRdb kept only the in-frame ones, dropping some. This sample has around 120,000 clones, with around 79% found just once. The sample was peripheral blood. The receptor set was obtained from a man aged 45-65 years with acute or convalescent COVID-19.

This clone was detected a few times. This chain joins TRBV6-5 and TRBJ1-3; weak D call: TRBD1 (6 bases). From germline, CDR1 is MNHEY and CDR2 SVGAGI. Deletions cut 3 bases from V and 4 bases from J, with 16 bases between. The CDR3 consists of 16 residues. The CDR3 here is CASSYSTGPAGNTIYF. Here the CDR3 DNA reads TGTGCCAGCAGTTATTCGACAGGTCCGGCGGGAAACACCATATATTTT.

The J gene is TRBJ1-1, the V gene TRBV6-5; D perhaps matches TRBD1 (6 bases). Germline V gene data show CDR1 as MNHEY and CDR2 as SVGAGI. Trimming pared 6 bases from V and 2 bases from J, leaving 10 bases between. The CDR3 has 13 residues. The CDR3 nucleotides are TGTGCCAGCAGGAGGGACATAAACACTGAAGCTTTCTTT. This codes for CASRRDINTEAFF.

V gene TRBV6-1 combines with J gene TRBJ2-7; no firm D call. Germline V gene lookup returns CDR1 MNHNS and CDR2 SASEGT. CDR3 length: 12 residues. V lost 3 bases and J 1 base, leaving 4 bases between the germline ends. The CDR3 DNA reads TGTGCCAGCAGTGAGAGTTCCTACGAGCAGTACTTC. Residues: CASSESSYEQYF.

The CDR3 nucleotides read TGTGCCAGCAGCGTAGGGACAGTTCAAACCGGGGAGCTGTTTTTT. Its protein is CASSVGTVQTGELFF. The chain uses TRBV9 and TRBJ2-2; a possible D gene is TRBD1 (6 bases). CDR3 length: 15 amino acids. Germline V CDR1 and CDR2: SGDLS, YYNGEE. V lost 0 bases and J 5 bases, leaving 11 bases between the germline ends. Full variable domain (rest looked up from reference TRBV9 and TRBJ2-2): DSGVTQTPKHLITATGQRVTLRCSPRSGDLSVYWYQQSLDQGLQFLIQYYNGEERAKGNILERFSAQQFPDLHSELNLSSLELGDSALYFCASSVGTVQTGELFFGEGSRLTVL.

V and J are TRBV21-1 and TRBJ2-3; the table's D call of TRBD2 was not tested on the DNA. TRBV21-1 is listed as a pseudogene. This CDR3 contains 16 residues. CDR3 in DNA: TGTGCCAGCAGAAGGGAACTAGCGGGGGAAGGAGATACGCAGTATTTT. Translation gives CASRRELAGEGDTQYF.

As to this clone: A much larger clonotype is one base distant, so this may be a read error. The chain carries TRBV5-5 and TRBJ1-2; 7 bases line up with TRBD1. This CDR3 is built from 14 residues. Germline assignment: CDR1 SGHKS and CDR2 YYEKEE (reference sequence). The trim removed 0 bases at V and 1 base at J, leaving 0 bases unmatched. The CDR3 region is CASSLGQGNYGYTF. CDR3 sequence (DNA): TGTGCCAGCAGCTTGGGACAGGGTAACTATGGCTACACCTTC.

V gene TRBV2 combines with J gene TRBJ1-1, with 11 bases lining up with TRBD1. Germline V gives CDR1 SNHLY, CDR2 FYNNEI. This CDR3 has 15 residues. After removal of 11 bases from V and 4 bases from J, the junction contained 12 bases not matched to a gene. CDR3 in DNA: TGTGCCGGATCCGGGACAGGGGGAAGGGGCACTGAAGCTTTCTTT. Amino acids: CAGSGTGGRGTEAFF.

The V gene is TRBV3-1 (or the pseudogene TRBV3-2), the J gene TRBJ2-2; 12 bases are a match to TRBD2. V lost 0 bases, J lost 7 bases, and 6 bases stayed unmatched. Germline CDR1 is LGHDT and CDR2 is YNNKEL (reference sequence). The CDR3 totals 17 residues. The CDR3 DNA reads TGTGCCAGCAGCCAAGATCTAGCGGGGGGGCTTGGCGGGGAGCTGTTTTTT. This encodes CASSQDLAGGLGGELFF.

The chain joins TRBV1 to TRBJ2-3; the table's D call, TRBD2, has no DNA check behind it. TRBV1 constitutes a pseudogene. The CDR3 extends over 15 amino acids. This CDR3 is CTSSRRRGGTDTQYF. DNA of the CDR3: TGCACCAGCAGCCGAAGGCGGGGGGGCACAGATACGCAGTATTTT.

The V call is TRBV19, the J call TRBJ1-4; TRBD1 aligns across 7 bases. Per the germline V gene, CDR1 is LNHDA and CDR2 is SQIVND (reference sequence). This CDR3 spans 15 amino acids. V lost 6 bases to trimming and J lost 5 bases; unmatched junction nucleotides: 9. The CDR3 protein is CASRTLGQLNEKLFF. In DNA form, the CDR3 reads TGTGCCAGTAGAACCTTGGGACAGCTGAATGAAAAACTGTTTTTT.

The chain uses TRBV6-5 and TRBJ1-2, with TRBD1 matching over 8 bases. In germline, CDR1 is MNHEY, CDR2 SVGAGI. This CDR3 comprises 15 residues. V lost 7 bases and J lost 7; bases outside the gene matches: 14. DNA for the CDR3: TGTGCCAGCAAAGGGGGTAACGACAGGGGACGTGGCTACACCTTC. Its translation is CASKGGNDRGRGYTF.

The CDR3 nucleotides are TGTGCCAGCTCACCCTCGGGGGGGGCGGAAAAACTGTTTTTT. This codes for CASSPSGGAEKLFF. The chain links TRBV18 to TRBJ1-4, with TRBD1 as a possible D gene (6 bases). CDR1 is KGHSH and CDR2 is LQKENI in the germline V gene. The ends were cut back, 3 bases at V and 8 bases at J, with 13 bases in the middle. This CDR3 is 14 amino acids long. Combining the CDR3 with reference TRBV18 and TRBJ1-4 gives the whole variable domain NAGVMQNPRHLVRRRGQEARLRCSPMKGHSHVYWYRQLPEEGLKFMVYLQKENIIDESGMPKERFSAEFPKEGPSILRIQQVVRGDSAAYFCASSPSGGAEKLFFGSGTQLSVL.

CDR3 region: CASTNRGPNEQFF. CDR3 nucleotides: TGTGCCAGCACGAACAGGGGTCCTAATGAGCAGTTCTTC. This sequence joins TRBV27 and TRBJ2-1; 7 bases fit TRBD1. Germline V gene data show CDR1 as MNHEY and CDR2 as SMNVEV (reference sequence). This CDR3 comprises 13 residues. The V gene end was trimmed by 7 bases and the J gene end by 7 bases; junction bases not matched to a gene: 7.

The V call is TRBV11-3, the J call TRBJ2-3; D is perhaps TRBD2 (6 bases). V was clipped by 3 bases and J by 3 bases, with 7 bases between them. This CDR3 spans 13 amino acids. Germline values: CDR1 SGHNT, CDR2 YENEEA. CDR3 in DNA: TGTGCCAGCAGCTTGGGACTGACAGATACGCAGTATTTT. It yields the protein CASSLGLTDTQYF.

The rearrangement uses TRBV11-3 and TRBJ2-1; D unclear. In germline, CDR1 is SGHNT, CDR2 YENEEA. The CDR3 has 13 residues. V lost 6 bases to trimming and J lost 6 bases, with 12 bases between them. The DNA for the CDR3 is TGTGCCAGCAGTTTAAGCACCGGCAATGAGCAGTTCTTC. As protein: CASSLSTGNEQFF.

This chain links TRBV19 with TRBJ2-7; 9 bases are a match to TRBD2. This CDR3 is built from 14 residues. Germline V gene sequence: CDR1 LNHDA, CDR2 SQIVND (reference sequence). V gave up 8 bases and J gave up 7 bases; unmatched junction bases: 12. The CDR3 here is CASSQVTSGTEQYF. CDR3 nucleotides: TGTGCCAGTTCACAGGTGACTAGCGGTACAGAGCAGTACTTC.

This chain joins TRBV18 and TRBJ1-2; 8 bases agree with TRBD1. The CDR3 contains 14 residues. The germline V gene has CDR1 KGHSH and CDR2 LQKENI. With 3 bases clipped from V and 5 bases from J, the junction kept 5 bases outside the gene matches. In DNA, the CDR3 is TGTGCCAGCTCACCCGGGACAGGTGAATATGGCTACACCTTC. It translates to CASSPGTGEYGYTF. Complete variable domain (other parts from reference TRBV18 and TRBJ1-2): NAGVMQNPRHLVRRRGQEARLRCSPMKGHSHVYWYRQLPEEGLKFMVYLQKENIIDESGMPKERFSAEFPKEGPSILRIQQVVRGDSAAYFCASSPGTGEYGYTFGSGTRLTVV.

The CDR3 region is CAWSSTSYNEQFF. The CDR3 coding sequence is TGTGCCTGGAGTTCTACTAGCTACAATGAGCAGTTCTTC. The chain links TRBV30 to TRBJ2-1, with a weak D call TRBD2 (5 bases). V was cut by 2 bases and J by 3 bases, with 8 bases left in between. CDR1 and CDR2 (germline): GTSNPN, SVGIG (reference sequence). The CDR3 spans 13 residues.

The chain has TRBV19 and TRBJ2-3; 7 nucleotides agree with TRBD2. Per the germline V gene, CDR1 is LNHDA and CDR2 is SQIVND (reference sequence). V lost 6 bases, J lost 0 bases, and 12 bases stayed unmatched. The length of the CDR3 is 17 residues. The CDR3 bases are TGTGCCAGTAGCCAAACCTCTCTAGCGGCCAGCACAGATACGCAGTATTTT. It codes for CASSQTSLAASTDTQYF.

This sequence joins TRBV7-3 and TRBJ2-2, with D unresolved. The CDR3 sequence is 14 residues long. Trimming stripped 2 bases from V and 7 bases from J, with 11 bases between. Germline values: CDR1 SGHTA, CDR2 FQGTGA. The CDR3 is CASSLRSESGELFF. CDR3 DNA: TGTGCCAGCAGCTTACGAAGCGAGAGCGGGGAGCTGTTTTTT.

The chain uses TRBV10-1 and TRBJ1-5, with D hard to call. CDR3 length equals 17 residues. Per germline, CDR1 WNHNN and CDR2 SYGVQD (reference sequence). Trimming left V 7 bases short and J 3 bases short, with 22 bases between. CDR3 loop: CASILRSVRANNQPQHF. CDR3 sequence (DNA): TGCGCCAGCATCTTGCGGTCCGTGCGGGCGAACAATCAGCCCCAGCATTTT.